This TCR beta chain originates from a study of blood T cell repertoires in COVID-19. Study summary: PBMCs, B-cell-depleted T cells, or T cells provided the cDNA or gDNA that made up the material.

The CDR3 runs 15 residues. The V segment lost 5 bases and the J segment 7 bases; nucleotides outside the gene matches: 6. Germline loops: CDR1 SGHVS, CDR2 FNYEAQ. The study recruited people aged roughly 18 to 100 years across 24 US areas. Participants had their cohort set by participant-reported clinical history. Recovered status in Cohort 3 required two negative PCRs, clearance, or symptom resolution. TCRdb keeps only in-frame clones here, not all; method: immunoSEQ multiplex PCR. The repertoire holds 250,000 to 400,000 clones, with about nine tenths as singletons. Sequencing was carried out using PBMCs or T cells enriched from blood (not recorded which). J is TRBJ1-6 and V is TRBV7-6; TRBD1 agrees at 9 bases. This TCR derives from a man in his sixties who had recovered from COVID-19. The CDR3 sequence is CASSAQTGGNSPLHF. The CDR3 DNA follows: TGTGCCAGCAGCGCACAGACAGGGGGGAATTCACCCCTCCACTTT.